Presented here are 27 T cell receptor beta chains from one specimen sequenced in a study of blood T cell repertoires in COVID-19. Clones were sequenced by immunoSEQ multiplex PCR, and TCRdb holds only the in-frame ones, with some missing. The repertoire holds about 160,000 clones, with roughly 90% as singletons. The sequenced sample was PBMCs or T cells enriched from blood (not recorded which). The receptors originated from a woman in her 50s who had recovered from COVID-19.

The J gene is TRBJ1-2, the V gene TRBV24-1, with D perhaps matching TRBD1 (6 bases). CDR3 size: 14 residues. Germline assignment: CDR1 KGHDR and CDR2 SFDVKD. With 5 bases removed from V and 0 bases from J, the gap between germline ends came to 9 bases. CDR3 nucleotides: TGTGCCACCAGTGCGTCAGGGGCTAACTATGGCTACACCTTC. Amino acid sequence: CATSASGANYGYTF.

V gene TRBV5-1 combines with J gene TRBJ1-1; 9 nucleotides align to TRBD1. Trimming cost V 1 base and J 3 bases; bases outside gene matches: 13. CDR3 length equals 18 residues. The germline V gene encodes CDR1 SGHRS and CDR2 YFSETQ. The DNA of the CDR3 is TGCGCCAGCAGCTTGCCCTCAACGCGGGACAGGGACTACACTGAAGCTTTCTTT. Its translation is CASSLPSTRDRDYTEAFF.

This sequence joins TRBV18 and TRBJ1-1, with 8 bases aligning to TRBD1. J was trimmed by 2 bases and V by 3 bases; bases with no gene match: 5. CDR3 size: 15 residues. Germline values: CDR1 KGHSH, CDR2 LQKENI. This CDR3 reads CASSPRGQDNTEAFF. The DNA for the CDR3 is TGTGCCAGCTCACCGCGGGGACAGGACAACACTGAAGCTTTCTTT.

The chain couples TRBV6-5 to TRBJ1-2; 8 bases agree with TRBD1. The germline V gene has CDR1 MNHEY and CDR2 SVGAGI. CDR3 length: 16 residues. The V gene end was trimmed by 2 bases and the J gene end by 1 base; junction bases not matched to a gene: 6. The CDR3 DNA is TGTGCCAGCAGTTACGCCGGGACAGGATTTAACTATGGCTACACCTTC. Translation: CASSYAGTGFNYGYTF.

V and J are TRBV28 and TRBJ1-6; 8 nucleotides align to TRBD1. The V gene end was trimmed by 4 bases and the J gene end by 0 bases; junction bases not matched to a gene: 2. Per the germline V gene, CDR1 is MDHEN and CDR2 is SYDVKM. CDR3 length: 16 residues. CDR3 bases: TGTGCCAGCAGTTCTACAGGGGGCTCCTATAATTCACCCCTCCACTTT. The encoded protein is CASSSTGGSYNSPLHF.

The V gene is TRBV5-1, the J gene TRBJ2-3, with 8 positions matching TRBD1. The CDR3 runs to 19 residues. The V gene's germline CDR1 is SGHRS and CDR2 YFSETQ. V trimming: 2 bases; J trimming: 3 bases; junction bases outside the gene matches: 17. In DNA form, the CDR3 reads TGCGCCAGCAGCTTCCCAGCTAGAATTGACAGGGGAGAGACAGATACGCAGTATTTT. This sequence encodes CASSFPARIDRGETDTQYF. The whole variable domain, filled in from reference TRBV5-1 and TRBJ2-3, reads KAGVTQTPRYLIKTRGQQVTLSCSPISGHRSVSWYQQTPGQGLQFLFEYFSETQRNKGNFPGRFSGRQFSNSRSEMNVSTLELGDSALYLCASSFPARIDRGETDTQYFGPGTRLTVL.

Comment on this clone: Its ends do not fully match the called genes, so a read error is possible. The chain joins TRBV6-5 to TRBJ1-6, with 7 bases fitting TRBD1. CDR1 is MNHEY, CDR2 SVGAGI, per germline. The CDR3 runs 13 residues. The DNA for the CDR3 is TGTGCCAGCAGTTGGAGGAAGGGACAGTTTTCTACCTTT. It is translated as CASSWRKGQFSTF.

The chain employs TRBV5-6 and TRBJ1-5; 8 bases fit TRBD1. The germline V gene encodes CDR1 SGHDT and CDR2 YYEEEE. Trimming cost V 0 bases and J 2 bases; bases outside gene matches: 7. The CDR3 contains 17 residues. DNA for the CDR3: TGTGCCAGCAGCTTGGGGCAGGGGGCGAGTGGCAATCAGCCCCAGCATTTT. Protein product: CASSLGQGASGNQPQHF. Full variable domain (rest looked up from reference TRBV5-6 and TRBJ1-5): DAGVTQSPTHLIKTRGQQVTLRCSPKSGHDTVSWYQQALGQGPQFIFQYYEEEERQRGNFPDRFSGHQFPNYSSELNVNALLLGDSALYLCASSLGQGASGNQPQHFGDGTRLSIL.

The CDR3 DNA sequence: TGTGCCAGCAGCCGTCCCCAGCGTCGAGGGGAGCAGTTCTTC. This sequence encodes CASSRPQRRGEQFF. V gene TRBV3-1 (or the pseudogene TRBV3-2) combines with J gene TRBJ2-1; a weak D match, TRBD2 (5 bases). V was shortened by 4 bases and J by 10 bases, with 17 bases between the two germline ends. The CDR3 totals 14 residues. The germline V gene encodes CDR1 LGHDT and CDR2 YNNKEL (reference sequence).

The chain joins TRBV6-5 to TRBJ1-6; possibly TRBD1 for D (5 bases). The CDR3 is made up of 12 amino acids. The V end lost 1 base, the J end lost 11 bases, and 6 bases lay between the germline ends. CDR1 is MNHEY, CDR2 SVGAGI, per germline. This CDR3 is CASSYWGAPLHF. The DNA of the CDR3 is TGTGCCAGCAGTTACTGGGGGGCACCCCTCCACTTT.

The chain joins TRBV11-3 to TRBJ2-5, with D perhaps TRBD2 (6 bases). Germline loops: CDR1 SGHNT, CDR2 YENEEA. The CDR3 is 14 amino acids. V was clipped by 5 bases and J by 3 bases, with 13 bases between them. CDR3 region: CASSPPGSEETQYF. CDR3 bases: TGTGCCAGCAGCCCCCCCGGGAGCGAAGAGACCCAGTACTTC.

The chain is built from TRBV7-8 and TRBJ1-6; 7 bases line up with TRBD1. The CDR3 loop spans 14 amino acids. CDR1 and CDR2 (germline): SGHVS, FQNEAQ. The junction had 5 bases not matched to a gene; V was cut back by 4 bases and J by 8 bases. The CDR3 bases are TGTGCCAGCAGCTACAGGGGAAATGATTCACCCCTCCACTTT. Its translation is CASSYRGNDSPLHF.

The chain carries TRBV7-9 and TRBJ2-5; TRBD1 agrees at 9 bases. CDR3 size: 16 residues. V trimming: 7 bases; J trimming: 2 bases; junction bases outside the gene matches: 11. Germline CDR1 is SEHNR and CDR2 is FQNEAQ (reference sequence). DNA for the CDR3: TGTGCCAGCAATAATCGGGACAGGGAAGTTCAAGAGACCCAGTACTTC. This sequence encodes CASNNRDREVQETQYF.

This CDR3 reads CASSLPGVQGNYGYTF. For the CDR3, the DNA is TGTGCCAGCAGCCTCCCAGGGGTACAGGGGAACTATGGCTACACCTTC. This chain uses TRBV5-4 with TRBJ1-2; 7 bases agree with TRBD1. This CDR3 region has 16 residues. Germline values: CDR1 SGHNT, CDR2 YYREEE (reference sequence). The ends lost 4 bases at V and 2 bases at J; junction bases unmatched: 11.

The CDR3 loop is CAISESGDSYEQYF. The CDR3 nucleotides are TGTGCCATCAGTGAGTCAGGGGATTCCTACGAGCAGTACTTC. The chain is built from TRBV10-3 and TRBJ2-7; the D gene is possibly TRBD1 (5 bases). The V end lost 0 bases, the J end lost 1 base, and 7 bases lay between the germline ends. From germline, CDR1 is ENHRY and CDR2 SYGVKD. This CDR3 has 14 amino acids.

V and J are TRBV18 and TRBJ1-1; 7 nucleotides line up with TRBD1. There are 15 residues in the CDR3. The ends lost 1 base at V and 4 bases at J; junction bases unmatched: 6. Germline CDR1 is KGHSH and CDR2 is LQKENI. CDR3 in DNA: TGTGCCAGCTCACCACGGGGACAGTCGAGCACTGAAGCTTTCTTT. Protein: CASSPRGQSSTEAFF.

The chain joins TRBV7-2 to TRBJ2-6, with a possible D match to TRBD1 (6 bases). The V end lost 5 bases, the J end lost 2 bases, and 7 bases lay between the germline ends. The CDR3 has 14 residues. Germline CDR1 reads SGHTA; CDR2 reads FQGNSA. The CDR3 reads CASSQGPGANVLTF. The DNA for the CDR3 is TGTGCCAGCAGCCAGGGGCCTGGGGCCAACGTCCTGACTTTC.

V and J are TRBV6-5 and TRBJ1-2; possible D gene TRBD1, 6 bases. The V gene lost 8 bases and the J gene lost 4 bases, with 11 bases spanning the gap. The CDR3 is 12 amino acids. The V gene's germline CDR1 is MNHEY and CDR2 SVGAGI. For the CDR3, the DNA is TGTGCCAGCGCAGGGGCGGTCTATGGCTACACCTTC. Translating gives CASAGAVYGYTF.

The V gene is TRBV4-1, the J gene TRBJ1-2, with a tentative D call TRBD1 (6 bases). CDR3 size: 16 residues. V lost 0 bases, J lost 4 bases, and 15 bases lay in between. Germline CDR1 and CDR2: MGHRA and YSYEKL. CDR3: CASSQDVGGPLYGYTF. The CDR3 region has the DNA TGCGCCAGCAGCCAAGATGTCGGGGGGCCCCTCTATGGCTACACCTTC.

The chain couples TRBV7-2 to TRBJ1-1; D unclear. Between the trimmed V and J ends, which lost 6 bases and 4 bases, there was a span of 15 bases. This CDR3 is built from 14 residues. Germline CDR1 reads SGHTA; CDR2 reads FQGNSA. Written as DNA, the CDR3 is TGTGCCAGCAGTCCCTCGGGGATGCGCACTGAAGCTTTCTTT. Residues: CASSPSGMRTEAFF.

The chain joins TRBV7-8 to TRBJ1-5; 7 nucleotides match TRBD1. The CDR3 extends over 20 amino acids. With 6 bases clipped from V and 0 bases from J, the junction kept 20 bases outside the gene matches. Looked up from germline, CDR1 is SGHVS and CDR2 is FQNEAQ. The CDR3 loop reads CASRPRTGPIIIYSNQPQHF. The DNA of the CDR3 is TGTGCCAGCAGACCTAGGACAGGACCCATTATAATTTATAGCAATCAGCCCCAGCATTTT. The whole variable domain, filled in from reference TRBV7-8 and TRBJ1-5, reads GAGVSQSPRYKVAKRGQDVALRCDPISGHVSLFWYQQALGQGPEFLTYFQNEAQLDKSGLPSDRFFAERPEGSVSTLKIQRTQQEDSAVYLCASRPRTGPIIIYSNQPQHFGDGTRLSIL.

The V call is TRBV27, the J call TRBJ2-6, with D perhaps matching TRBD1 (5 bases). Per germline, CDR1 MNHEY and CDR2 SMNVEV (reference sequence). V was shortened by 0 bases and J by 0 bases, with 9 bases between the two germline ends. This CDR3 comprises 17 residues. The CDR3 spells CASSLSRQISGANVLTF. For the CDR3, the DNA is TGTGCCAGCAGTTTATCTAGACAGATCTCTGGGGCCAACGTCCTGACTTTC.

The V call is TRBV30, the J call TRBJ2-6, with a weak D call TRBD1 (6 bases). There are 15 residues in the CDR3. The V end was cut by 5 bases, the J end by 0 bases, with 11 bases between. Germline-derived CDR1 and CDR2 are GTSNPN and SVGIG (reference sequence). Here the CDR3 reads CAWAQGTSGANVLTF. The CDR3 coding sequence is TGTGCCTGGGCCCAGGGGACCTCTGGGGCCAACGTCCTGACTTTC.

The J gene is TRBJ2-1, the V gene TRBV7-2; 8 bases match TRBD2. Germline V CDR1 and CDR2: SGHTA, FQGNSA. This CDR3 region has 19 residues. Trimming at V came to 2 bases and at J to 5 bases, leaving 17 bases not matched to a gene. CDR3 nucleotides: TGTGCCAGCAGCTTACTAGTAGGGATCGGCGGGGGGCCGGACAATGAGCAGTTCTTC. As protein: CASSLLVGIGGGPDNEQFF. The variable domain in full, completed from reference TRBV7-2 and TRBJ2-1, reads GAGVSQSPSNKVTEKGKDVELRCDPISGHTALYWYRQSLGQGLEFLIYFQGNSAPDKSGLPSDRFSAERTGGSVSTLTIQRTQQEDSAVYLCASSLLVGIGGGPDNEQFFGPGTRLTVL.

The chain employs TRBV12-3 or TRBV12-4 and TRBJ2-5, with D tentatively TRBD2 (6 bases). CDR3 length: 13 residues. V lost 2 bases and J 5 bases, leaving 9 bases between the germline ends. CDR3 sequence reads: CASSLSSVETQYF. DNA of the CDR3: TGTGCCAGCAGTTTATCTAGCGTGGAGACCCAGTACTTC.

This chain uses TRBV2 with TRBJ1-3; unclear D gene. V gave up 9 bases and J gave up 8 bases, with 14 bases separating them. Germline-derived CDR1 and CDR2 are SNHLY and FYNNEI. This CDR3 spans 12 amino acids. CDR3 residues: CASKVGLDTIYF. CDR3 nucleotides: TGTGCCAGTAAAGTTGGTCTAGACACCATATATTTT.

This rearrangement joins TRBV30 to TRBJ1-5; no firm D call. CDR3 length: 14 amino acids. Trimming cost V 0 bases and J 3 bases, with 9 bases left between them. Per the germline V gene, CDR1 is GTSNPN and CDR2 is SVGIG (reference sequence). In DNA, the CDR3 is TGTGCCTGGAGTGTACACAGATCCAATCAGCCCCAGCATTTT. Translation: CAWSVHRSNQPQHF.